Listed below are T cell receptor beta chains from one sample, sequenced in a study of T cell changes during pregnancy in multiple sclerosis. This table comes from immunoSEQ multiplex PCR, and its TCRdb copy is limited to in-frame clones, with some not included. Among about 48,000 clones listed, about nine tenths were seen once. The material sequenced was CD4+ T cells from peripheral blood mononuclear cells, taken in the third trimester of pregnancy. These receptors were taken from a female donor with multiple sclerosis, enrolled in a pregnancy study. The CDR3 runs from the conserved cysteine through the conserved F or W. A D gene is named only where the DNA matches it firmly. Only some rows state a clone size, as once, few, many or a class for expanded clones.

J gene	D gene	V gene	clone size	CDR3 protein	CDR3 DNA
TRBJ2-1	TRBD1	TRBV27	few	CASSRGQGYNEQFF	TGTGCCAGCAGCCGAGGACAGGGGTACAATGAGCAGTTCTTC
TRBJ1-3	-	TRBV7-3	-	CANLREGNTIYF	TGTGCCAATTTACGAGAGGGAAACACCATATATTTT
TRBJ2-7	-	TRBV14	-	CASSQDRGGQRQGYSYEQYF	TGTGCCAGCAGCCAAGATCGCGGGGGCCAGAGACAGGGGTACTCCTACGAGCAGTACTTC
TRBJ2-2	TRBD1	TRBV4-1	-	CASSHGDRRSSTGELFF	TGCGCCAGCAGCCACGGGGACAGGCGTTCGAGCACCGGGGAGCTGTTTTTT
TRBJ2-1	TRBD2	TRBV29-1	-	CSVGTSGGANMDEQFF	TGCAGCGTTGGGACTAGCGGGGGGGCCAATATGGATGAGCAGTTCTTC
TRBJ1-1	-	TRBV19	-	CASISRNTEAFF	TGTGCCAGTATTTCCAGGAACACTGAAGCTTTCTTT
TRBJ2-3	-	TRBV9	once	CASSAKDTQYF	TGTGCCAGCAGCGCCAAAGATACGCAGTATTTT
TRBJ1-1	-	TRBV6-1	-	CASSESGDIPEAFF	TGTGCCAGCAGTGAGAGCGGTGATATCCCTGAAGCTTTCTTT
TRBJ2-1	TRBD2	TRBV18	-	CASSPRVAGASYSYNEQFF	TGTGCCAGCTCACCCAGGGTAGCGGGGGCCTCGTACTCCTACAATGAGCAGTTCTTC
TRBJ1-2	TRBD1	TRBV19	once	CASSDGRDSPNYGYTF	TGTGCCAGTAGCGACGGCCGGGACAGCCCTAACTATGGCTACACCTTC
TRBJ2-7	-	TRBV11-2	-	CASSLDTNEQYF	TGTGCCAGCAGCTTAGACACTAACGAGCAGTACTTC
TRBJ2-7	TRBD1	TRBV29-1	-	CSVEERQGAPYEQYF	TGCAGCGTTGAAGAGAGGCAGGGGGCCCCCTACGAGCAGTACTTC
TRBJ1-2	-	TRBV7-8	-	CASSLVERGGYTF	TGTGCCAGCAGCTTAGTGGAAAGGGGGGGCTACACCTTC
TRBJ1-4	-	TRBV14	-	CASSQDSRAGVREKLFF	TGTGCCAGCAGCCAAGATTCTAGGGCCGGGGTGCGGGAAAAACTGTTTTTT
TRBJ1-3	TRBD1	TRBV30	-	CAWSVRRGPGNTIYF	TGTGCCTGGAGTGTTCGTAGGGGGCCTGGAAACACCATATATTTT
TRBJ1-5	TRBD1	TRBV6-1	-	CASSEAGGRQPQHF	TGTGCCAGCAGTGAGGCAGGGGGTAGGCAGCCCCAGCATTTT
TRBJ2-5	TRBD2	TRBV6-1	-	CASSEGGGFPQETQYF	TGTGCCAGCAGTGAAGGCGGGGGGTTTCCCCAAGAGACCCAGTACTTC
TRBJ2-7	TRBD1	TRBV5-1	-	CASSLPGTVYEQYF	TGCGCCAGCAGCTTGCCCGGGACAGTATACGAGCAGTACTTC
TRBJ1-6	-	TRBV6-4	-	CASSGFLAQGSSPLHF	TGTGCCAGCAGTGGGTTCTTGGCACAGGGTAGTTCACCCCTCCACTTT
TRBJ2-5	-	TRBV2	-	CASSARETQYF	TGTGCCAGCAGCGCTCGGGAGACCCAGTACTTC
TRBJ2-1	-	TRBV7-2	-	CASSLDPGEQFF	TGTGCCAGCAGCTTAGATCCGGGAGAGCAGTTCTTC
TRBJ1-1	-	TRBV7-3	-	CASSTDRLAEAFF	TGTGCCAGCAGTACCGACAGGTTGGCTGAAGCTTTCTTT
TRBJ1-6	-	TRBV6-5	once	CASREQMNSPLHF	TGTGCCAGCAGGGAACAGATGAATTCACCCCTCCACTTT
TRBJ1-2	-	TRBV7-2	-	CASSLAQGSGYTF	TGTGCCAGCAGCTTAGCACAGGGTAGTGGCTACACCTTC
TRBJ1-4	TRBD1	TRBV6-1	-	CASTTSRDRGRSLFF	TGTGCCAGCACGACAAGCCGGGACAGGGGACGTAGTCTGTTTTTT
TRBJ1-1	-	TRBV7-9	-	CASSPTGSKNTEAFF	TGTGCCAGCAGCCCCACGGGGTCAAAGAACACTGAAGCTTTCTTT
TRBJ1-5	TRBD1	TRBV2	once	CASRDPLDRRNQPQHF	TGTGCCAGCAGGGACCCCCTGGACAGGAGGAATCAGCCCCAGCATTTT
TRBJ1-1	TRBD1	TRBV2	-	CAATGQGGTEAFF	TGTGCCGCAACGGGACAGGGAGGCACTGAAGCTTTCTTT
TRBJ2-3	TRBD2	TRBV9	-	CASSGVSGGALSDTQYF	TGTGCCAGCAGCGGAGTTAGCGGGGGGGCCCTGTCAGATACGCAGTATTTT
TRBJ1-5	-	TRBV7-9	-	CASSLVSGSHNQPQHF	TGTGCCAGCAGCTTAGTTTCAGGGTCCCATAATCAGCCCCAGCATTTT
TRBJ2-5	-	TRBV7-2	once	CASSALRETQYF	TGTGCCAGCAGCGCGCTGCGCGAGACCCAGTACTTC
TRBJ1-1	-	TRBV2	-	CATSEERDTEAFF	TGTGCCACATCGGAGGAGAGGGACACTGAAGCTTTCTTT
TRBJ1-5	TRBD1	TRBV6-5	once	CASSRTGNSNQPQHF	TGTGCCAGCAGCAGGACAGGGAATAGCAATCAGCCCCAGCATTTT
TRBJ2-7	-	TRBV14	-	CASSQETRGSYEQYF	TGTGCCAGCAGCCAAGAGACCCGAGGGTCCTACGAGCAGTACTTC
TRBJ2-2	TRBD2	TRBV2	-	CASRGLAGRTGELFF	TGTGCCAGCAGAGGACTAGCGGGCCGCACCGGGGAGCTGTTTTTT
TRBJ1-2	TRBD1	TRBV28	-	CASSPSGQGRYGYTF	TGTGCCAGCAGTCCCTCGGGACAGGGTCGGTATGGCTACACCTTC
TRBJ2-2	-	TRBV19	-	CASSGEAGELFF	TGTGCCAGTTCGGGTGAGGCCGGGGAGCTGTTTTTT
TRBJ1-1	-	TRBV4-1	-	CASSQTPETTFF	TGCGCCAGCAGCCAGACCCCTGAGACAACTTTCTTT
TRBJ2-7	-	TRBV7-6	-	CASSLAAGAPYEQYF	TGTGCCAGCAGCTTAGCTGCAGGGGCCCCTTACGAGCAGTACTTC
TRBJ1-4	-	TRBV6-1	-	CASSESLREKLFF	TGTGCCAGCAGTGAATCCCTGAGGGAAAAACTGTTTTTT
TRBJ2-7	-	TRBV5-8	once	CASSYWSIVPYEQYF	TGTGCCAGCAGCTACTGGTCCATAGTACCCTACGAGCAGTACTTC
TRBJ2-3	-	TRBV6-5	once	CASREGQYTQYF	TGTGCCAGCAGAGAGGGACAATATACGCAGTATTTT
TRBJ1-5	-	TRBV6-1	-	CASREQGSNQPQHF	TGTGCCAGCAGAGAACAGGGTAGCAATCAGCCCCAGCATTTT
TRBJ2-2	-	TRBV7-6	-	CASSLAAQGTGELFF	TGTGCCAGCAGCTTAGCTGCGCAGGGAACCGGGGAGCTGTTTTTT
TRBJ1-1	-	TRBV19	-	CASNPGVGTEAFF	TGTGCCAGTAACCCGGGGGTCGGTACTGAAGCTTTCTTT
TRBJ1-2	-	TRBV6-1	-	CASTFLDRVFYTF	TGTGCCAGCACTTTTCTGGACAGAGTCTTCTACACCTTC
TRBJ2-4	TRBD2	TRBV19	once	CASSLLGLAGGLDIQYF	TGTGCCAGTAGTCTTCTGGGACTAGCGGGGGGGTTGGACATTCAGTACTTC
TRBJ2-7	-	TRBV2	-	CASSSQPTSSYEQYF	TGTGCCAGCAGTTCTCAACCCACATCGTCCTACGAGCAGTACTTC
TRBJ2-2	TRBD2	TRBV27	-	CASTTGLAGIANTGELFF	TGTGCCAGCACTACGGGACTAGCGGGGATCGCGAACACCGGGGAGCTGTTTTTT
TRBJ1-4	TRBD1	TRBV4-1	-	CASSLLSGTVEKLFF	TGCGCCAGCAGCCTACTTTCCGGGACAGTTGAAAAACTGTTTTTT
TRBJ1-1	-	TRBV5-1	-	CASSQMNTEAFF	TGCGCCAGCAGCCAGATGAACACTGAAGCTTTCTTT
TRBJ2-7	TRBD1	TRBV7-9	-	CASSLRGTGIGSYEQYF	TGTGCCAGCAGCTTACGGGGGACAGGGATCGGGTCCTACGAGCAGTACTTC
TRBJ2-2	-	TRBV25-1	once	CASSEYRGGDTGELFF	TGTGCCAGCAGTGAATATAGAGGGGGGGACACCGGGGAGCTGTTTTTT
TRBJ2-2	-	TRBV5-1	-	CASSQAAGRGNTGELFF	TGCGCCAGCAGCCAAGCAGCAGGCAGGGGTAACACCGGGGAGCTGTTTTTT